This TCR beta chain was obtained from a study of tumor and adjacent non-tumor tissue in lung cancer. The wider study: On average, productive TCRbeta reads reached around 4 million per sample.

Three rounds of nested PCR, following a modified ARM-PCR protocol, produced the TCRbeta library. TCRdb independently ran MiXCR on the multiplex PCR reads; one entry per CDR3 protein. The sample lists about 50,000 distinct CDR3 sequences, around three quarters seen once, with 20% to 30% in the top ten. This sample's RNA came from whole unsorted tissue. Distant lung tissue was collected more than 3 cm away from the tumor edge. In regard to this clonotype: Its antigen is undetermined. Because it lacks the conserved phenylalanine or tryptophan at the end, this CDR3 is likely a read error. Because the CDR3's place on the DNA is in doubt, the DNA is left out and the CDR3 is given as listed by TCRdb.

Study outcomes and limitations: Patients with more diverse tumor TCRs had worse survival. Significantly higher TCR diversity was found in tumor than normal lung. In normal lung, the top 100 clones were significantly more dominant than in tumor.

This TCR derives from a woman aged 55-69 years with non-small cell lung cancer. Material: distant non-tumor lung tissue.

The CDR3 is CASSIVLAAHTGELFL. The V call is TRBV11-2, the J call TRBJ2-2. Germline CDR1 is SGHAT and CDR2 is FQNNGV. From its first to its last residue, the CDR3 has 16 amino acids.